The next 30 T cell receptor beta chains were all read from a single sample in a study of T cell clonality in common variable immunodeficiency. Clones were read by immunoSEQ multiplex PCR, and TCRdb kept only the in-frame ones, dropping some. The sample was found to contain 40,000 to 45,000 clones, and every one recurs. The sample was peripheral blood mononuclear cells. The receptors shown here come from a person between 18 and 75 years old in good health.

This clone showed up many times. CDR3 loop: CSALGAGAQSPLHF. CDR3 DNA, as far as it was read: TGCAGTGCTCTGGGTGCGGGGGCGCAGTCACCC. This chain joins TRBV20-1 and TRBJ1-6; TRBD1 might be the D (6 bases). Read sequence stops 3 residues before the CDR3 end, and the germline J gene provides the missing end. Trimming removed 5 bases from V and 10 bases from J, with 18 bases in between. This CDR3 comprises 14 residues. Germline V lookup: CDR1 DFQATT, CDR2 SNEGSKA (reference sequence).

This clone was recorded at least ten times. The CDR3 end is not reached by the read, which stops 3 residues before it; the germline J gene fills it in. The chain couples TRBV20-1 to TRBJ1-1, with a tentative D call TRBD1 (5 bases). Germline CDR1 is DFQATT and CDR2 is SNEGSKA (reference sequence). There are 11 residues in the CDR3. The CDR3 loop is CRGLKNTEAFF. The CDR3 DNA, read in part, is TGCAGGGGACTGAAGAACACTGAA.

This clone was found many times. The DNA ends 3 residues before the CDR3 does, and the rest of the CDR3 is filled in from the germline J gene. The chain recombines TRBV6-2 or TRBV6-3 with TRBJ1-1, with 7 positions matching TRBD1. CDR3 length: 15 residues. V shed 5 bases and J 1 base; nucleotides not matched to a gene: 7. Germline CDR1 reads MNHEY; CDR2 reads SVGEGT. CDR3 bases read: TGTGCCAGCAGTCTCCTGGAGGGGGCGAACACTGAA. It yields the protein CASSLLEGANTE. The CDR3 in full is CASSLLEGANTEAFF.

This clone was recorded many times. The read ends 3 residues early relative to the CDR3; the germline J gene fills the gap. The V call is TRBV7-6, the J call TRBJ2-7; 7 nucleotides line up with TRBD1. The CDR3 length is 14 residues. V lost 5 bases to trimming and J lost 5 bases; unmatched junction nucleotides: 9. CDR1 and CDR2 from the germline V gene are SGHVS and FNYEAQ. The CDR3 here is CASSTTGPGDEQYF. Incomplete CDR3 DNA: TGTGCCAGCAGCACGACAGGGCCCGGGGACGAG.

This clone was detected many times. Sequencing ends 3 residues short of the CDR3 end; the germline J gene provides the rest. The chain combines TRBV5-1 with TRBJ1-3; D is undetermined. CDR1 SGHRS and CDR2 YFSETQ come from the germline V gene. V was shortened by 3 bases and J by 8 bases, with 12 bases between the two germline ends. This CDR3 is built from 13 residues. The CDR3 protein is CASSSDLPDTIYF. The CDR3 bases that were read are TGCGCCAGCAGCTCCGATCTCCCGGACACC.

This clone was recorded at least ten times. The missing CDR3 end, 3 residues past where the read stops, is filled in from the germline J gene. The gene calls are TRBV6-2 or TRBV6-3 and TRBJ2-7, with D perhaps matching TRBD2 (6 bases). From germline, CDR1 is MNHEY and CDR2 SVGEGT. The length of the CDR3 is 16 residues. V lost 5 bases and J lost 3, with 20 bases in between. CDR3: CASSIQRDWLRYEQYF. The CDR3 bases that were read are TGTGCCAGCAGTATTCAGAGGGACTGGCTGCGCTACGAG.

This clone has a count of ten or more. The read stops 3 residues short of the end of the CDR3; the missing end is completed from the germline J gene. This chain uses TRBV5-6 with TRBJ2-5; maybe TRBD2 (7 bases). Trimming removed 3 bases at V and 2 bases at J, with 14 bases between. This CDR3 spans 15 amino acids. Germline-derived CDR1 and CDR2 are SGHDT and YYEEEE. Partial CDR3 DNA: TGTGCCAGCAGCTCCCCCGCGGGGGCACAAGAGACC. This codes for CASSSPAGAQET. The entire CDR3 sequence reads CASSSPAGAQETQYF.

This clone was detected a few times. The read falls 3 residues short of the CDR3 end, and the missing part is taken from the germline J gene. This chain uses TRBV7-6 with TRBJ2-7; D may be TRBD1 or TRBD2 (5 bases each). V lost 4 bases and J 0 bases, leaving 13 bases between the germline ends. Germline CDR1 reads SGHVS; CDR2 reads FNYEAQ. This CDR3 spans 15 amino acids. The covered CDR3 bases are TGTGCCAGCAGCTCGAGTCCAGGGAGCTCCTACGAG. Its protein is CASSSSPGSSYE. The whole CDR3 protein is CASSSSPGSSYEQYF.

At least ten counts were recorded for this clone. CDR3 bases read: TGTGCCAGCAGTGAAGGGAGCGGGGGCCAAGAGACC. This sequence encodes CASSEGSGGQET. The complete CDR3 reads CASSEGSGGQETQYF. This chain uses TRBV2 with TRBJ2-5, with TRBD2 matching 8 bases. The read ends 3 residues before the CDR3 terminus; that terminus is restored from the germline J gene. The germline V gene has CDR1 SNHLY and CDR2 FYNNEI. The CDR3 contains 15 residues. V shed 1 base, J shed 1 base, and the junction held 2 bases outside the gene matches.

This clone was recorded many times. The read falls 3 residues short of the CDR3 end, and the missing part is taken from the germline J gene. This chain uses TRBV10-1 with TRBJ1-2; the match to TRBD1 covers 11 bases. Germline V gene lookup returns CDR1 WNHNN and CDR2 SYGVQD (reference sequence). CDR3 size: 14 residues. The trim removed 9 bases at V and 5 bases at J, leaving 8 bases unmatched. CDR3: CARPPGTGGYGYTF. CDR3 bases read: TGCGCCAGACCACCGGGGACAGGGGGTTATGGC.

This clone has at least ten counts. The DNA ends 3 residues before the CDR3 does, and the rest of the CDR3 is filled in from the germline J gene. The rearrangement links TRBV5-6 to TRBJ2-7; TRBD1 matches 7 bases. Trimming took 7 bases from V and 0 from J; bases not matched to a gene: 7. The CDR3 totals 14 residues. Germline assignment: CDR1 SGHDT and CDR2 YYEEEE. The part of the CDR3 DNA that was read is TGTGCCAGCGCCCTGAGGACAGGCTCCTACGAG. This encodes CASALRTGSYE. The whole CDR3 is CASALRTGSYEQYF.

In this sample, this clone turned up many times. The read comes to an end 3 residues before the CDR3 does, leaving the germline J gene to fill in the end. This chain joins TRBV5-1 and TRBJ2-5; 8 nucleotides line up with TRBD1. After removal of 6 bases from V and 3 bases from J, the junction contained 10 bases not matched to a gene. Germline V gives CDR1 SGHRS, CDR2 YFSETQ. The CDR3 runs to 15 residues. CDR3 sequence: CASTSLGQGEETQYF. The part of the CDR3 DNA that was read is TGCGCCAGCACCTCTCTAGGACAGGGAGAAGAGACC.

The table lists this clone with many counts. The DNA ends 3 residues before the CDR3 does, and the rest of the CDR3 is filled in from the germline J gene. The rearrangement links TRBV6-2 or TRBV6-3 to TRBJ2-3; 9 positions match TRBD2. Germline V CDR1 and CDR2: MNHEY, SVGEGT. There are 17 residues in the CDR3. V shed 5 bases and J 0 bases; nucleotides not matched to a gene: 9. The CDR3 DNA, read in part, is TGTGCCAGCAGTCTAAACCCGACTAGCGGAAGCACAGATACG. This gives the protein CASSLNPTSGSTDT. The entire CDR3 protein is CASSLNPTSGSTDTQYF.

This clone was seen ten or more times. The read halts 3 residues ahead of the CDR3 end, with the missing end drawn from the germline J gene. The chain couples TRBV7-8 to TRBJ1-6; D ambiguous. CDR1 and CDR2 (germline): SGHVS, FQNEAQ. V was pared by 2 bases and J by 8 bases, with 10 bases between. The CDR3 consists of 14 residues. The CDR3 loop is CASSLSRGDSPLHF. The CDR3 bases that were read are TGTGCCAGCAGCTTATCTCGCGGGGATTCACCC.

This clone has ten or more counts. From the germline J gene comes the end of the CDR3, since the read stops 3 residues before it. The V gene is TRBV28, the J gene TRBJ1-5; 8 positions match TRBD1. CDR3 size: 15 residues. V lost 3 bases and J lost 1; bases outside the gene matches: 2. The germline V gene encodes CDR1 MDHEN and CDR2 SYDVKM. The CDR3 bases that were read are TGTGCCAGCAGTTTGCAGGGGGCGAGCAATCAGCCC. This translates into CASSLQGASNQP. The full CDR3 protein reads CASSLQGASNQPQHF.

This clone occurred many times. The read falls 3 residues short of the CDR3 end, and the missing part is taken from the germline J gene. V gene TRBV5-1 combines with J gene TRBJ1-1; 9 nucleotides agree with TRBD1. J was trimmed by 3 bases and V by 4 bases; bases with no gene match: 4. Germline loops: CDR1 SGHRS, CDR2 YFSETQ. The CDR3 totals 14 residues. The CDR3 bases that were read are TGCGCCAGCAGCGGACAGGGGAGTGACACTGAA. It specifies CASSGQGSDTE. The whole CDR3 protein is CASSGQGSDTEAFF.

This clone was picked up many times. The read finishes 3 residues shy of the CDR3 end, and the germline J gene is used to complete it. The gene calls are TRBV10-2 and TRBJ1-2; D is unresolved. The CDR3 is 12 amino acids. V dropped 6 bases and J dropped 7 bases, with 12 bases sitting between them. Germline CDR1 WSHSY, CDR2 SAAADI. The CDR3 spells CASRGLLVGYTF. Incomplete CDR3 DNA: TGCGCCAGCAGGGGTTTACTAGTTGGC.

The sample holds many counts of this clone. The read terminates 3 residues before the CDR3 end, so the remaining end is supplied by the germline J gene. V is TRBV29-1 and J is TRBJ1-1; the D gene is possibly TRBD1 (6 bases). Per the germline V gene, CDR1 is SQVTM and CDR2 is ANQGSEA. The CDR3 loop spans 12 amino acids. The sequenced part of the CDR3 DNA is TGCAGCGTAGAAAGGGGAGACAGGATC. It codes for CSVERGDRI. The whole CDR3 protein reads CSVERGDRIAFF.

This clone was seen many times. Read sequence stops 3 residues before the CDR3 end, and the germline J gene provides the missing end. The V gene is TRBV5-4, the J gene TRBJ2-7; tentatively, D is TRBD1 (6 bases). The V and J ends lost 0 bases and 4 bases respectively, with 11 bases between them. Germline V gives CDR1 SGHNT, CDR2 YYREEE (reference sequence). The CDR3 runs 14 residues. Partial CDR3 DNA: TGTGCCAGCAGCTTGGCCAGGGGCGGATACGAG. This encodes CASSLARGGYE. The CDR3 in full is CASSLARGGYEQYF.

This clone was picked up many times. The junction departs from germline at one end; a sequencing error may be responsible. The CDR3 end is not reached by the read, which stops 3 residues before it; the germline J gene fills it in. The rearrangement uses TRBV2 and TRBJ2-3, with 12 bases matching TRBD2. Germline V gene data show CDR1 as SNHLY and CDR2 as FYNNEI. The CDR3 totals 17 residues. The CDR3 loop reads CASREASSGRAVDTQYF. The DNA read from the CDR3 is TGTGCCAGCAGGGAAGCCTCTAGCGGGAGGGCCGTAGATACG.

This clone appeared many times. The read stops 3 residues short of the end of the CDR3; the missing end is completed from the germline J gene. This chain joins TRBV6-1 and TRBJ2-1, with 8 bases that match TRBD2. After removal of 4 bases from V and 2 bases from J, the junction contained 7 bases not matched to a gene. This CDR3 comprises 16 residues. Germline-derived CDR1 and CDR2 are MNHNS and SASEGT. This CDR3 reads CASSAQGLGAYNEQFF. CDR3 bases read: TGTGCCAGCAGTGCCCAGGGACTAGGCGCCTACAATGAG.

This clone was seen ten or more times. The CDR3 end falls 3 residues outside the read, so it is completed with the germline J gene. The genes are TRBV11-3 and TRBJ2-1; maybe TRBD1 (6 bases). V was cut by 5 bases and J by 5 bases, with 16 bases left in between. Germline values: CDR1 SGHNT, CDR2 YENEEA. The CDR3 extends over 15 amino acids. The CDR3 spells CASSLGFGGHNEQFF. CDR3 DNA, as far as it was read: TGTGCCAGCAGCCTGGGTTTTGGGGGCCACAATGAG.

This clone was detected many times. The read stops 3 residues short of the end of the CDR3; the missing end is completed from the germline J gene. The chain carries TRBV18 and TRBJ2-4; 8 bases line up with TRBD2. Unmatched junction bases numbered 2, after V lost 2 bases and J lost 8 bases. Per the germline V gene, CDR1 is KGHSH and CDR2 is LQKENI. This CDR3 comprises 13 residues. The CDR3 loop is CASSPNGGDIQYF. The DNA read from the CDR3 is TGTGCCAGCTCACCAAACGGGGGGGACATT.

This clone was counted many times. From the germline J gene comes the end of the CDR3, since the read stops 3 residues before it. This chain joins TRBV30 and TRBJ1-1; D gene unclear. Germline CDR1 reads GTSNPN; CDR2 reads SVGIG (reference sequence). This CDR3 has 12 amino acids. The ends were cut back, 3 bases at V and 1 base at J, with 6 bases in the middle. The CDR3 protein is CAWRRQNTEAFF. Incomplete CDR3 DNA: TGTGCCTGGAGGAGACAGAACACTGAA.

This clone occurred many times. The CDR3 bases that were read are TGTGCCAGCAGCTTAGATTGGACTAGCTACGAG. This translates into CASSLDWTSYE. The whole CDR3 protein is CASSLDWTSYEQYF. The chain carries TRBV11-3 and TRBJ2-7, with 7 bases fitting TRBD2. The observed sequence ends 3 residues before the CDR3 terminus, with the missing tail filled in from the germline J gene. The CDR3 loop spans 14 amino acids. In germline, CDR1 is SGHNT, CDR2 YENEEA. J gave up 3 bases and V 0 bases, and 2 bases lay outside the gene matches.

There are many counts of this clone. The sequenced fragment ends 3 residues before the CDR3 boundary, so the rest is inferred from the germline J gene. The chain is built from TRBV5-1 and TRBJ2-5; possible D gene TRBD1, 6 bases. V lost 3 bases and J 6 bases, leaving 15 bases between the germline ends. Per the germline V gene, CDR1 is SGHRS and CDR2 is YFSETQ. The CDR3 has 14 residues. CDR3 bases read: TGCGCCAGCAGCTCCCAGGGGCCCCGAAAGACC. Encoded protein: CASSSQGPRKT. The CDR3, in full, reads CASSSQGPRKTQYF.

This clone turned up a few times. The CDR3 end falls 3 residues outside the read, so it is completed with the germline J gene. V and J are TRBV7-9 and TRBJ2-3; D uncertain. The V end lost 2 bases, the J end lost 0 bases, and 9 bases lay between the germline ends. CDR1 is SEHNR and CDR2 is FQNEAQ in the germline V gene (reference sequence). CDR3 size: 15 residues. The CDR3 bases that were read are TGTGCCAGCAGCTTACCCCCCTCGAGCACAGATACG. Residues: CASSLPPSSTDT. Given in full, the CDR3 is CASSLPPSSTDTQYF.

This clone has a count of ten or more. The CDR3 goes on 3 residues after the read ends, and that part is filled in from the germline J gene. The chain combines TRBV19 with TRBJ2-2; TRBD1 aligns across 9 bases. The CDR3 is 13 amino acids. The germline V gene encodes CDR1 LNHDA and CDR2 SQIVND (reference sequence). The CDR3 loop reads CASSNRGQGRLFF. The part of the CDR3 DNA that was read is TGTGCCAGTAGTAACAGGGGGCAGGGGCGG.

This clone was seen at least ten times. The sequenced fragment ends 3 residues before the CDR3 boundary, so the rest is inferred from the germline J gene. This rearrangement joins TRBV19 to TRBJ1-2, with 8 bases identical to TRBD1. This CDR3 has 15 residues. With V trimmed by 8 bases and J by 7 bases, 15 bases remained unmatched. The germline gives CDR1 LNHDA, CDR2 SQIVND (reference sequence). The CDR3 loop is CASSPAYQGAGGYTF. The CDR3 DNA, read in part, is TGTGCCAGTTCCCCTGCCTATCAGGGGGCTGGTGGC. The whole variable domain, remainder taken from reference TRBV19 and TRBJ1-2, is DGGITQSPKYLFRKEGQNVTLSCEQNLNHDAMYWYRQDPGQGLRLIYYSQIVNDFQKGDIAEGYSVSREKKESFPLTVTSAQKNPTAFYLCASSPAYQGAGGYTFGSGTRLTVV.

This clone was observed at least ten times. The sequenced fragment ends 3 residues before the CDR3 boundary, so the rest is inferred from the germline J gene. The chain links TRBV5-1 to TRBJ2-1; possibly TRBD2 for D (6 bases). CDR3 length: 15 residues. The germline gives CDR1 SGHRS, CDR2 YFSETQ. Trimming cost V 0 bases and J 8 bases, with 15 bases left between them. Partial CDR3 DNA: TGCGCCAGCAGCTTGGAGACTAGAGGGTTTTATGAG. This sequence encodes CASSLETRGFYE. From start to end, the CDR3 is CASSLETRGFYEQFF.